Below, 16 T cell receptor beta chains from the same sample are listed, as sequenced in a study of blood T cell repertoires in COVID-19. Assay used: immunoSEQ multiplex PCR; TCRdb lists only in-frame clones, some missing. Of about 220,000 clones listed, more than 65% are singletons. What was sequenced was peripheral blood. Every receptor here comes from a man in his fifties with active or convalescent COVID-19.

CDR3 bases: TGTGCCAGCAGTGAACACAGCGGGGGTAGCACAGATACGCAGTATTTT. This codes for CASSEHSGGSTDTQYF. The gene calls are TRBV6-1 and TRBJ2-3; TRBD2 matches at 8 bases. CDR1 and CDR2 (germline): MNHNS, SASEGT. Losses at the gene ends were 2 bases for V and 0 bases for J; bases not matched to a gene: 4. This CDR3 is 16 amino acids long.

The chain recombines TRBV20-1 with TRBJ2-7; D not resolved. The CDR3 consists of 10 residues. Germline CDR1 reads DFQATT; CDR2 reads SNEGSKA (reference sequence). V lost 2 bases to trimming and J lost 8 bases, with 7 bases between them. CDR3 region: CSARMEKQYF. CDR3 nucleotides: TGCAGTGCTAGAATGGAGAAGCAGTACTTC.

The CDR3 spells CASSLVGGTGRTNEKLFF. The CDR3 DNA reads TGTGCCAGCAGCTTAGTGGGGGGGACAGGGAGGACTAATGAAAAACTGTTTTTT. The chain has TRBV7-2 and TRBJ1-4, with TRBD1 identical over 9 bases. The trim removed 1 base at V and 2 bases at J, leaving 8 bases unmatched. CDR3 size: 18 residues. Germline-derived CDR1 and CDR2 are SGHTA and FQGNSA.

This clone was detected a few times. The gene calls are TRBV18 and TRBJ1-2; 7 bases are shared with TRBD1. With 3 bases clipped from V and 4 bases from J, the junction kept 8 bases outside the gene matches. The CDR3 is 15 amino acids. Germline V CDR1 and CDR2: KGHSH, LQKENI. The CDR3 coding sequence is TGTGCCAGCTCACCCGTCGGACAGGAGAGCTATGGCTACACCTTC. Its protein product is CASSPVGQESYGYTF.

Here the CDR3 reads CAWSPWTGGSGNTIYF. Written as DNA, the CDR3 is TGTGCCTGGAGTCCGTGGACAGGGGGCTCTGGAAACACCATATATTTT. The rearrangement uses TRBV30 and TRBJ1-3; 10 positions agree with TRBD1. Looked up from germline, CDR1 is GTSNPN and CDR2 is SVGIG (reference sequence). This CDR3 is built from 16 residues. The V segment lost 2 bases and the J segment 0 bases; nucleotides outside the gene matches: 4.

The V and J genes are TRBV9 and TRBJ1-3; no reliable D call. Germline CDR1 reads SGDLS; CDR2 reads YYNGEE. The CDR3 sequence is 15 residues long. V was cut by 3 bases and J by 3 bases, with 13 bases left in between. CDR3 region: CASSGIQTGGNTIYF. In DNA, the CDR3 is TGTGCCAGCAGCGGGATCCAGACTGGTGGAAACACCATATATTTT.

V and J are TRBV4-1 and TRBJ1-5; the match to TRBD1 covers 8 bases. The CDR3 runs 15 residues. CDR1 and CDR2 (germline): MGHRA, YSYEKL. The J segment lost 4 bases and the V segment lost 0 bases, leaving 2 bases of the junction unmatched. Written as DNA, the CDR3 is TGCGCCAGCAGCCAAGAGGGACAGGAAAATCAGCCCCAGCATTTT. Protein: CASSQEGQENQPQHF.

The V and J genes are TRBV4-1 and TRBJ1-5; TRBD1 agrees at 7 bases. This CDR3 spans 18 amino acids. J lost 0 bases, V lost 1 base, and 9 bases had no gene match. Germline lookup yields CDR1 MGHRA and CDR2 YSYEKL. CDR3 in DNA: TGCGCCAGCAGCCAAGTCCTTCACAGGGGCTCTAGCAATCAGCCCCAGCATTTT. Translation: CASSQVLHRGSSNQPQHF.

The chain uses TRBV2 and TRBJ2-2, with D unclear. CDR3 length: 14 residues. Germline values: CDR1 SNHLY, CDR2 FYNNEI. Trimming cost V 5 bases and J 5 bases, with 12 bases left between them. This chain's CDR3 is CASSLIPRTGELFF. CDR3 sequence (DNA): TGTGCCAGCAGTCTGATCCCCCGGACCGGGGAGCTGTTTTTT.

In its sample, this clone was seen a few times. V gene TRBV7-2 combines with J gene TRBJ2-1, with 8 bases aligning to TRBD2. Germline CDR1 SGHTA, CDR2 FQGNSA. The V and J ends lost 1 base and 7 bases, in that order; junction bases with no gene match: 9. CDR3 length: 16 residues. The CDR3 reads CASSLEGGGNGNEQFF. Written as DNA, the CDR3 is TGTGCCAGCAGCTTAGAGGGCGGGGGGAACGGGAATGAGCAGTTCTTC.

The genes are TRBV2 and TRBJ1-6, with D unclear. CDR1 SNHLY and CDR2 FYNNEI come from the germline V gene. The V end was cut by 7 bases, the J end by 0 bases, with 10 bases between. This CDR3 has 15 residues. The CDR3 sequence: CASNPSSSYNSPLHF. CDR3 bases: TGTGCCAGCAATCCATCGAGCTCCTATAATTCACCCCTCCACTTT. Based on the CDR3 plus reference TRBV2 and TRBJ1-6, the full variable domain is EPEVTQTPSHQVTQMGQEVILRCVPISNHLYFYWYRQILGQKVEFLVSFYNNEISEKSEIFDDQFSVERPDGSNFTLKIRSTKLEDSAMYFCASNPSSSYNSPLHFGNGTRLTVT.

The gene calls are TRBV23-1 and TRBJ2-2; D is unclear. TRBV23-1 is an ORF, with its function uncertain. The CDR3 extends over 19 amino acids. The germline V and J ends were trimmed by 2 bases and 0 bases, with 19 bases remaining between them. The CDR3, as DNA: TGCGCCAGCAGTCAAACCCACCTACGCCGGAGAGCGAACACCGGGGAGCTGTTTTTT. This codes for CASSQTHLRRRANTGELFF.

V gene TRBV2 combines with J gene TRBJ1-1, with D possibly being TRBD1 (5 bases). The germline V gene encodes CDR1 SNHLY and CDR2 FYNNEI. V lost 4 bases and J 6 bases, leaving 15 bases between the germline ends. The CDR3 length is 14 residues. The chain's CDR3 is CASSALGGYSEAFF. For the CDR3, the DNA is TGTGCCAGCAGTGCCTTGGGGGGGTATTCTGAAGCTTTCTTT.

The chain couples TRBV7-9 to TRBJ1-6; tentative D call: TRBD1 (5 bases). The CDR3 is 12 residues long. The ends were cut back, 11 bases at V and 11 bases at J, with 16 bases in the middle. In germline, CDR1 is SEHNR, CDR2 FQNEAQ (reference sequence). CDR3 sequence (DNA): TGTGCCTGCGGGGCTGCAGGGACACCCCTCCACTTT. It yields the protein CACGAAGTPLHF.

This clone has a single count. The rearrangement joins TRBV28 to TRBJ1-2; 7 bases line up with TRBD1. CDR1 is MDHEN and CDR2 is SYDVKM in the germline V gene. The CDR3 length is 15 residues. Trimming removed 8 bases from V and 8 bases from J; junction bases left unmatched: 17. The CDR3 sequence is CASLNPQGLYGGYTF. The CDR3 coding sequence is TGTGCCAGCCTAAACCCACAGGGGCTTTATGGAGGCTACACCTTC.

This chain connects TRBV29-1 to TRBJ1-4; 7 bases match TRBD1. Germline CDR1 reads SQVTM; CDR2 reads ANQGSEA. The CDR3 loop spans 13 amino acids. Germline trimming cut 6 bases from V and 0 bases from J; bases unmatched to any gene: 1. The CDR3 spells CSVGQATNEKLFF. In DNA form, the CDR3 reads TGCAGCGTCGGACAGGCAACTAATGAAAAACTGTTTTTT.